Sequencing of this T cell receptor (beta chain) was carried out in a study of beta chain features in type 1 diabetes. The overall study: Regarding age, gender and cell yields, patients proved similar to healthy donors. Study-wide points: All four CD4+ subsets from Type 1 diabetes patients carried moderately but significantly shorter TCRB CDR3s. Relative to healthy donors, patients appeared to have naive, central memory and Treg TCRB repertoires that were more similar.

Turning to this clone: The antigen is not known.

The authors sorted CD4+ naive, central memory, regulatory and stem cell-like memory cells via CD45RO/CCR7/CD25/CD127/CD95/CD27. The entirety of the isolated RNA underwent reverse transcription, so expressed TCRB transcripts were sequenced. Assay: immunoSEQ multiplex PCR; the TCRdb copy retains only in-frame clones and omits some. The repertoire holds about 240,000 clones, with about 30% as singletons. The clonotype comes from a man between 25 and 39 years old in good health. Sequencing was carried out using central memory CD4+ T cells from blood.

DNA of the CDR3: TGCGCCAGCAGCGCCGCAGGGGGAACATACAATGAGCAGTTCTTC. Amino acid sequence: CASSAAGGTYNEQFF. This chain uses TRBV5-1 with TRBJ2-1; 7 nucleotides align to TRBD1. In germline, CDR1 is SGHRS, CDR2 YFSETQ. V gave up 4 bases and J gave up 4 bases; unmatched junction bases: 8. This CDR3 comprises 15 residues. The variable domain in full, completed from reference TRBV5-1 and TRBJ2-1, reads KAGVTQTPRYLIKTRGQQVTLSCSPISGHRSVSWYQQTPGQGLQFLFEYFSETQRNKGNFPGRFSGRQFSNSRSEMNVSTLELGDSALYLCASSAAGGTYNEQFFGPGTRLTVL.